This T cell receptor (beta chain) was captured in a study of long-term antiretroviral therapy in people with HIV. Germline CDR1 and CDR2: ENHRY and SYGVKD. Between the trimmed V and J ends, which lost 3 bases and 0 bases, there was a span of 18 bases. This CDR3 comprises 18 residues. Note on this clone: Antigen: not known.

Without exception, participants with HIV were treated in the United States. Survey-level resolution applied to immunoSEQ assay v3.0. Using immunoSEQ multiplex PCR, the repertoire was profiled, and TCRdb retains in-frame clones only, with some absent. The table includes about 23,000 clones, approximately 80% detected once. The study's findings and limits: Dominant in the repertoire at all time points were clones expanded before ART. The study lacked data on ART adherence, viral resistance or therapy changes. Repertoires looked antigen-experienced, with only a slight naive shift after ART.

The receptor was derived from a middle-aged man with HIV. The source material was unsorted PBMCs, sampled 0.3 years after starting antiretroviral therapy. The gene calls are TRBV10-3 and TRBJ2-1; no reliable D call. CDR3 amino acids: CAISDPLAAANSYNEQFF. CDR3 DNA sequence: TGTGCCATCAGTGATCCGTTGGCGGCAGCGAACTCCTACAATGAGCAGTTCTTC.